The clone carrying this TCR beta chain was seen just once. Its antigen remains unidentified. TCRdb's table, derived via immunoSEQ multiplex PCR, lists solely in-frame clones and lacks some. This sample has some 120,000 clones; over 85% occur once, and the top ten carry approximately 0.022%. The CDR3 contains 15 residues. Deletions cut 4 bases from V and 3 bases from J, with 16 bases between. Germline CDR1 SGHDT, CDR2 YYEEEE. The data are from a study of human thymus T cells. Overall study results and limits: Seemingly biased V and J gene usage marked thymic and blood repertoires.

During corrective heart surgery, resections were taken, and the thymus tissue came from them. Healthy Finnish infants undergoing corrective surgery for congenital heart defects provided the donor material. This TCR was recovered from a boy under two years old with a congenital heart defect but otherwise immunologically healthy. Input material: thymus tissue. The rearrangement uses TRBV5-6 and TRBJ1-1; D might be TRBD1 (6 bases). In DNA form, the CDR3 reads TGTGCCAGCAGCCCCAGCAGGGGAGGGTACACTGAAGCTTTCTTT. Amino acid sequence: CASSPSRGGYTEAFF.